This TCR beta chain emerged from a study of shared clonotypes between healthy human individuals. Findings of the study overall: Tissue TCR repertoires likely differ from these blood-only repertoires.

V was clipped by 6 bases and J by 3 bases, with 9 bases between them. The CDR3 extends over 13 amino acids. CDR1 MNHEY and CDR2 SMNVEV come from the germline V gene (reference sequence). Details on this clone: Its target is unknown. The sample contains more than one DNA sequence encoding this CDR3.

TCRdb keeps only in-frame clones here, not all; method: immunoSEQ multiplex PCR. The table shows some 530,000 clones, with about 84% occurring only once. The TCR was taken from a woman aged 40 to 50 in good health. Some clones in this sample may be carry-over from other donors' samples. Material for sequencing was PBMCs. V gene TRBV27 combines with J gene TRBJ2-1; D is perhaps TRBD1 or TRBD2 (5 bases each). CDR3 bases: TGTGCCAGCAGGTGGGACCGCTACAATGAGCAGTTCTTC. This sequence encodes CASRWDRYNEQFF.